This entry describes one TCR beta chain. The entry originates in a study of blood T cell repertoires in COVID-19. TCRdb's copy holds only in-frame clones and misses some; the assay was immunoSEQ multiplex PCR. The table lists approximately 240,000 clones, around 87% of them singletons. CDR1 is SGHNT and CDR2 is YYREEE in the germline V gene (reference sequence). This CDR3 region has 13 residues. V lost 0 bases and J 5 bases, leaving 9 bases between the germline ends. The sample consisted of peripheral blood. This clonotype was obtained from a woman aged 25 to 39 who had recovered from COVID-19. The chain joins TRBV5-4 to TRBJ2-7; D gene ambiguous. The DNA for the CDR3 is TGTGCCAGCAGCTTGGCTCCTACCGACGAGCAGTACTTC. Residues: CASSLAPTDEQYF.